This TCR beta chain originates from a study of T-cell memory formation after mild COVID-19 (dated by TCRdb to the early 2020s). At the level of the whole study: TCR sequence clusters from the two donors were found to be largely donor specific. The cohort was made up of two young adult volunteers, one female and one male, who were previously healthy. T-cell clones expanding and contracting after mild COVID-19 in a couple of donors were tracked by longitudinal TCRalpha and TCRbeta repertoire sequencing.

Results the study describes overall, beyond this receptor: From day 15 to 85, contracting clones showed balanced CD4/CD8 phenotypes, whereas a second wave of clones that expanded from day 15 to 37 leaned towards CD4+. Some responding clones were detected in pre-infection memory, suggesting pre-existing cross-reactive memory T cells joined the SARS-CoV-2 response. Contracting CD4+ clones were found mainly in CM and EM memory subsets, while CD8+ clones were enriched in EMRA. Only a couple of mild cases were covered by the study, and larger cohorts that include severe cases with pre-infection samples were considered necessary. The second-wave clones that peaked on day 37 were not confirmed to be SARS-CoV-2 specific.

With regard to this clonotype: Its antigen is unknown. Within one base of it there is no much larger clone, and no base qualities were kept.

Ficoll-Paque density gradient centrifugation was used to isolate PBMCs. The sample was run on an Illumina NovaSeq 6000. TCRalpha and TCRbeta cDNA libraries were built by 5'RACE with constant-segment primers, adding sample barcodes and unique molecular identifiers. Trizol reagent was used to extract RNA from every sample. Amplification of the libraries took two PCR steps, and the second step added a second sample barcode plus Illumina TruSeq adapters. The libraries were sequenced on an Illumina NovaSeq using 2 x 150 bp paired-end reads. The study's processing was this. Reads were demultiplexed and collapsed into UMI-guided consensus sequences with migec v1.2.7. Using mixcr v2.1.11, UMI consensuses were aligned to TRA and TRB V and J templates and then assembled into clonotypes. A clonotype was counted as expanded or contracted only when both edgeR and NoisET called the clonotype significant, with the noise models trained on biological replicates. For edgeR calls, a false discovery rate-adjusted p below 0.01 and a log2 fold-change threshold of 1 were applied. PCA with hierarchical clustering of max-normalized trajectories of the 1000 most abundant clonotypes was used as exploratory dynamics analysis. Separately sequenced CD4+ and CD8+ repertoires were used to assign the CD4 or CD8 phenotype of responding clones. TCRdb redid the processing of the public reads, applying fastp at Q25 and MiXCR, and retained in-frame beta chains. Each entry is one CDR3 protein sequence, shown with its most common DNA and genes. TCRdb's processing, not the authors' own work, is the source of the V and J calls. The sample table shows about 270,000 distinct CDR3 sequences, and under 20% are seen once. The biggest ten clones account for approximately 23% of the sample.

Source material: PBMCs or a T cell subset sorted from them (not recorded which). This receptor was identified in a young man who had mild COVID-19 (a few samples of this study predate the infection). The sample titles of this study are shuffled in the database, so cell type and time point are left out; the donor was told from shared clones.

The DNA is as follows: TGCGCCAGCAGCTTGAGAGGAGGGGCCCACGAGCAGTACGTC. Translated, this gives CASSLRGGAHEQYV. The V and J genes are TRBV5-1 and TRBJ2-7; TRBD2 is a possible D gene, resting on 6 matching bases. There are 14 amino acids in the CDR3, from cysteine to valine inclusive. The retained sequence is limited to the CDR3, 42 bases, with the frame set at the first base. The germline V gene provides CDR1 SGHRS and CDR2 YFSETQ. Trimming removed 1 base from V and 5 bases from J, leaving 13 bases between the germline ends.